The source of this TCR beta chain is a study of blood T cell repertoires in COVID-19. Generated by immunoSEQ multiplex PCR, the TCRdb table keeps only in-frame clones and is missing some. The sample holds fewer than 250,000 clones, around four fifths seen once. Looked up from germline, CDR1 is MNHEY and CDR2 is SVGAGI. V shed 7 bases, J shed 5 bases, and the junction held 7 bases outside the gene matches. CDR3 size: 13 residues. The material sequenced was peripheral blood. This clonotype originated in a woman in her 70s with acute or convalescent COVID-19. The V gene is TRBV6-5, the J gene TRBJ1-1; TRBD1 aligns across 7 bases. The CDR3 bases are TGTGCCAGCACCAGACAGGGAGGAACTGAAGCTTTCTTT. Its translation: CASTRQGGTEAFF.